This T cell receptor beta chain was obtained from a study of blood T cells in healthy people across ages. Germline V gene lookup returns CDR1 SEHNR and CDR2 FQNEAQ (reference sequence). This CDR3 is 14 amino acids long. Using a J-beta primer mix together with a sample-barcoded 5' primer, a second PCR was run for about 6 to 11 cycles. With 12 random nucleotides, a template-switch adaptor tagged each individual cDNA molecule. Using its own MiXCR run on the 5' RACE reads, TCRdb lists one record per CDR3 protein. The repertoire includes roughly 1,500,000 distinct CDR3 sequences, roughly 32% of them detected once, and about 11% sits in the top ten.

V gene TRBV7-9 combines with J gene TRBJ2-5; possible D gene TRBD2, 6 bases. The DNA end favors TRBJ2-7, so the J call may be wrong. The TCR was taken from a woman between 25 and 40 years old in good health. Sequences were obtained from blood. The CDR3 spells CASSLALAVYEQYF. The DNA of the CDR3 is TGTGCCAGCAGCTTAGCATTAGCGGTCTACGAGCAGTACTTC.